This TCR beta chain was sequenced for a study of CDR3 diversity in severe acne. CDR1 is SGHAT, CDR2 FQNNGV, per germline. Trimming removed 2 bases at V and 9 bases at J, with 14 bases between. CDR3 length equals 14 residues. This clonotype has more than one count but fewer than ten. TCRdb ran MiXCR on the PCR reads and lists one entry per CDR3 protein. The sample lists about 97,000 distinct CDR3 sequences, under 60% seen once, with 12% in the top ten. Sequencing was performed on blood. This TCR derives from a male donor with acne. This sequence joins TRBV11-2 and TRBJ2-1; D may be TRBD2 (6 bases). The CDR3 loop is CASSLKDGSTEQFF. The CDR3 nucleotides read TGTGCCAGCAGCTTAAAGGACGGGAGCACTGAGCAGTTCTTC.